This T cell receptor (beta chain) derives from a study of technical replicates of blood from a handful of donors. CDR3 length: 14 amino acids. Germline V gives CDR1 SGDLS, CDR2 YYNGEE. V lost 4 bases and J 5 bases, leaving 16 bases between the germline ends. Here immunoSEQ multiplex PCR was the method, and the copy in TCRdb shows in-frame clones only, minus some. The sample holds about 72,000 clones, 80% to 95% seen once. This chain uses TRBV9 with TRBJ2-7; no clear D gene. Sequencing was done on a sample of T cells isolated from PBMCs. The sequence came from a human donor in good health. The CDR3 loop reads CASSFVEYGDEQYF. In nucleotides, the CDR3 is TGTGCCAGCAGCTTTGTAGAGTATGGTGACGAGCAGTACTTC.